Below, 20 T cell receptor beta chains from the same sample are listed, as sequenced in a study of T-cell reconstitution after alpha-beta-depleted transplantation in children. TCRbeta library preparation incorporated unique molecular identifiers. TCRdb reanalysed the PCR reads using MiXCR and keeps one entry per CDR3 protein. The data show about 490,000 distinct CDR3 sequences, 10% to 13% seen once. This specimen was PBMCs, taken before TCRalphabeta/CD19-depleted stem cell transplant. Every receptor here comes from a child aged 2-15 years with inherited bone marrow failure, due to receive a stem cell transplant.

This clonotype was detected only a few times. The V call is TRBV4-3, the J call TRBJ2-1; the match to TRBD1 covers 9 bases. Germline CDR1 LGHNA, CDR2 YSLEER. Trimming removed 10 bases from V and 4 bases from J; junction bases left unmatched: 11. The CDR3 has 15 residues. The CDR3 protein is CATGTGRDLYNEQFF. In DNA form, the CDR3 reads TGCGCCACCGGGACAGGGAGAGACTTATACAATGAGCAGTTCTTC.

This clonotype was observed at least ten times. This rearrangement joins TRBV20-1 to TRBJ2-4; 16 bases match TRBD2. This CDR3 comprises 19 residues. The trim removed 6 bases at V and 0 bases at J, leaving 11 bases unmatched. Germline lookup yields CDR1 DFQATT and CDR2 SNEGSKA (reference sequence). Written as DNA, the CDR3 is TGCAGTGCAAGTGGGACTAGCGGGAGGGCCCTTCTAGCCAAAAACATTCAGTACTTC. This translates into CSASGTSGRALLAKNIQYF.

On this clonotype itself: A much larger clonotype is one base distant, so this may be a read error. CDR3 region: CASSGTHREPNTEAFF. CDR3 sequence (DNA): TGTGCCAGCAGCGGAACCCACAGGGAACCGAACACTGAAGCTTTCTTT. This sequence joins TRBV7-9 and TRBJ1-1; D might be TRBD1 (6 bases). Trimming took 5 bases from V and 1 from J, leaving 17 bases between them. In germline, CDR1 is SEHNR, CDR2 FQNEAQ (reference sequence). This CDR3 has 16 amino acids.

On this clonotype itself: One base away lies a much larger clone, so this may be a sequencing read error. This sequence joins TRBV5-1 and TRBJ2-3; 8 nucleotides align to TRBD1. Germline-derived CDR1 and CDR2 are SGHRS and YFSETQ. J gave up 2 bases and V 4 bases, and 9 bases lay outside the gene matches. This CDR3 comprises 16 residues. CDR3 coding DNA: TGCGCCAGCAGCCTTCCATGGACAGGGACCACAGATACGCAGTATTTT. This encodes CASSLPWTGTTDTQYF.

This clonotype was seen many times. The DNA of the CDR3 is TGCGCCAGCAGCCAAGATTGGGGGGGGCTAGAAGAAAAACTGTTTTTT. Protein product: CASSQDWGGLEEKLFF. The chain carries TRBV4-3 and TRBJ1-4; TRBD1 is a possible D gene (6 bases). V lost 0 bases and J 8 bases, leaving 16 bases between the germline ends. The germline gives CDR1 LGHNA, CDR2 YSLEER. CDR3 length: 16 residues.

At least ten counts were recorded for this clonotype. This chain connects TRBV29-1 to TRBJ2-7; D is ambiguous. Per germline, CDR1 SQVTM and CDR2 ANQGSEA. The CDR3 totals 12 residues. Trimming stripped 5 bases from V and 0 bases from J, with 8 bases between. Written as DNA, the CDR3 is TGCAGCGTTCTACTTCCCTCCTACGAGCAGTACTTC. It yields the protein CSVLLPSYEQYF.

This clonotype has a count of ten or more. The V gene is TRBV20-1, the J gene TRBJ2-7, with TRBD1 matching 8 bases. The CDR3 runs to 13 residues. Germline assignment: CDR1 DFQATT and CDR2 SNEGSKA (reference sequence). V trimming: 5 bases; J trimming: 3 bases; junction bases outside the gene matches: 6. The CDR3 loop reads CSAPGTGHYEQYF. DNA for the CDR3: TGCAGTGCTCCCGGGACAGGCCACTACGAGCAGTACTTC.

This clonotype appeared many times. The gene calls are TRBV5-4 and TRBJ2-7; D is tentatively TRBD1 or TRBD2 (6 bases each). V was pared by 0 bases and J by 2 bases, with 12 bases between. Germline CDR1 and CDR2: SGHNT and YYREEE (reference sequence). The length of the CDR3 is 15 residues. CDR3 in amino acids: CASSLAGDKAYEQYF. The CDR3, as DNA: TGTGCCAGCAGCTTGGCGGGGGACAAAGCCTACGAGCAGTACTTC.

This clonotype was found many times. V usage is TRBV28 and J usage is TRBJ1-1, with 10 bases identical to TRBD1. CDR3 length: 17 amino acids. Germline values: CDR1 MDHEN, CDR2 SYDVKM. Trimming removed 6 bases from V and 1 base from J; junction bases left unmatched: 11. The CDR3 sequence: CASRSSWDRGENTEAFF. The CDR3 DNA reads TGTGCCAGCAGGTCCTCTTGGGACAGGGGTGAGAACACTGAAGCTTTCTTT.

This clonotype was found many times. This chain joins TRBV10-3 and TRBJ1-5; unclear D gene. The CDR3 is made up of 14 amino acids. Trimming pared 2 bases from V and 2 bases from J, leaving 7 bases between. The germline gives CDR1 ENHRY, CDR2 SYGVKD. The CDR3 nucleotides read TGTGCCATCAGTGAGGCGGGAGGCAATCAGCCCCAGCATTTT. It is translated as CAISEAGGNQPQHF.

This clonotype was seen ten or more times. The chain carries TRBV13 and TRBJ2-7, with D unclear. From germline, CDR1 is PRHDT and CDR2 FYEKMQ (reference sequence). Trimming stripped 5 bases from V and 2 bases from J, with 13 bases between. CDR3 length: 14 amino acids. CDR3 DNA: TGTGCCAGCAGCCCAGCCCCGGGCACCTACGAGCAGTACTTC. This gives the protein CASSPAPGTYEQYF.

This clonotype was found many times. V gene TRBV4-3 combines with J gene TRBJ2-2; 10 nucleotides align to TRBD2. The CDR3 sequence is 16 residues long. Germline assignment: CDR1 LGHNA and CDR2 YSLEER. With V trimmed by 9 bases and J by 0 bases, 7 bases remained unmatched. The CDR3 spells CASREGLAPNTGELFF. The CDR3, as DNA: TGCGCCAGTAGGGAGGGACTAGCGCCGAACACCGGGGAGCTGTTTTTT.

This clonotype was counted ten times or more. J is TRBJ1-2 and V is TRBV18; D may be TRBD1 (6 bases). The CDR3 totals 14 residues. V was pared by 4 bases and J by 3 bases, with 12 bases between. Germline CDR1 reads KGHSH; CDR2 reads LQKENI. The CDR3, as DNA: TGTGCCAGCTCACGAGGGAAGGGGGACTATGGCTACACCTTC. Encoded protein: CASSRGKGDYGYTF.

This clonotype was observed many times. J is TRBJ1-3 and V is TRBV12-3 or TRBV12-4, with D possibly TRBD1 on 6 matching bases. The length of the CDR3 is 15 residues. Trimming pared 7 bases from V and 0 bases from J, leaving 13 bases between. The CDR3 loop is CASTLGGNSGNTIYF. The CDR3 DNA reads TGTGCCAGCACCCTAGGGGGGAACTCTGGAAACACCATATATTTT.

This clonotype came up many times. The chain joins TRBV20-1 to TRBJ1-5; 9 positions match TRBD1. The CDR3 covers 15 residues. Germline-derived CDR1 and CDR2 are DFQATT and SNEGSKA (reference sequence). V lost 0 bases to trimming and J lost 9 bases; unmatched junction nucleotides: 9. The CDR3 DNA reads as TGCAGTGCTAGAGATCCTCTCGGGACAGGGTCGCCCCAGCATTTT. Protein product: CSARDPLGTGSPQHF.

This clonotype was observed at least ten times. CDR3 protein: CASSSSGRPRNNEQYF. CDR3 DNA sequence: TGTGCCAGCAGTTCTAGCGGGAGGCCCAGAAACAACGAGCAGTACTTC. The V gene is TRBV6-5, the J gene TRBJ2-7, with 11 bases identical to TRBD2. Germline V gene sequence: CDR1 MNHEY, CDR2 SVGAGI. The CDR3 totals 16 residues. V lost 4 bases, J lost 5 bases, and 10 bases stayed unmatched.

This clonotype showed up just once. This chain joins TRBV20-1 and TRBJ2-7; D is ambiguous. Germline CDR1 DFQATT, CDR2 SNEGSKA (reference sequence). CDR3 length equals 13 residues. With 1 base removed from V and 1 base from J, the gap between germline ends came to 8 bases. The CDR3 nucleotides read TGCAGTGCTAGAGTGCCAGTTTCCTACGAGCAGTACTTC. It yields the protein CSARVPVSYEQYF.

This clonotype showed up many times. The chain recombines TRBV21-1 with TRBJ2-7; the table's D call TRBD2 went unverified against the DNA. TRBV21-1 is a known pseudogene. CDR3 length equals 14 residues. The CDR3 region is CASSSSSGNYEQYF. The CDR3 coding sequence is TGTGCCAGCAGCAGTTCTAGCGGGAACTACGAGCAGTACTTC.

This chain links TRBV12-3 or TRBV12-4 with TRBJ2-2; 8 nucleotides align to TRBD2. The CDR3 consists of 15 residues. V trimming: 6 bases; J trimming: 7 bases; junction bases outside the gene matches: 10. The CDR3 DNA follows: TGTGCCAGCAGCCTGGGACTAGTTTATCTCGGGGAGCTGTTTTTT. Protein product: CASSLGLVYLGELFF.

The chain recombines TRBV6-1 with TRBJ1-5; D may be TRBD1 (5 bases). V gave up 3 bases and J gave up 0 bases, with 18 bases separating them. CDR3 length: 18 amino acids. Germline assignment: CDR1 MNHNS and CDR2 SASEGT. The CDR3 DNA reads TGTGCCAGCAGTGAGGGGGACCGCGGGGTTTATAGCAATCAGCCCCAGCATTTT. Protein: CASSEGDRGVYSNQPQHF.